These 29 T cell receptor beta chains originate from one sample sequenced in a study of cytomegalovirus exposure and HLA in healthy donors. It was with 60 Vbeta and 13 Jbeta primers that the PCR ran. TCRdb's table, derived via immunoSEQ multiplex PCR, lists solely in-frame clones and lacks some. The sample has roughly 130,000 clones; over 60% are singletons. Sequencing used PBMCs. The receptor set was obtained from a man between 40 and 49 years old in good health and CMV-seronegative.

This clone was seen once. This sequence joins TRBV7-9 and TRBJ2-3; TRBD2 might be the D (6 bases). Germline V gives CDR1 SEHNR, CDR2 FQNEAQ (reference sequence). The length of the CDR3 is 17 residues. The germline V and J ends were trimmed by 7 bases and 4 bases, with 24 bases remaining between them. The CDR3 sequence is CASTIDLGGPRPDTQYF. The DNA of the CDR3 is TGTGCCAGCACCATAGACCTGGGGGGTCCCCGACCAGATACGCAGTATTTT.

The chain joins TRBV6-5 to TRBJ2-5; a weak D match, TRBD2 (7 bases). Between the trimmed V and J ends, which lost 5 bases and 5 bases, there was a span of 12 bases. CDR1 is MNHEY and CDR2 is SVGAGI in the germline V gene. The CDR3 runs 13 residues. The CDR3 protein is CASSRGGRETQYF. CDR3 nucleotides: TGTGCCAGCAGTAGGGGGGGTAGGGAGACCCAGTACTTC.

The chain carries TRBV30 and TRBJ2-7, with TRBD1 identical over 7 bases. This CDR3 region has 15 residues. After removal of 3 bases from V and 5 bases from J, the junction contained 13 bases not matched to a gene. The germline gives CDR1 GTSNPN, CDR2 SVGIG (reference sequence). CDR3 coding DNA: TGTGCCTGGAGAAACTCCGGGACAGCTTGGGACGAGCAGTACTTC. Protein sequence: CAWRNSGTAWDEQYF.

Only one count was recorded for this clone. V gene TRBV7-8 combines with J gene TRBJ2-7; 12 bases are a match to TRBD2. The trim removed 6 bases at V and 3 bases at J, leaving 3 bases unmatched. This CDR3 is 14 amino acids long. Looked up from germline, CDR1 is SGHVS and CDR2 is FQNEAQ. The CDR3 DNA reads TGTGCCAGCAGTCAGACTAGCGGGGGCTACGAGCAGTACTTC. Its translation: CASSQTSGGYEQYF.

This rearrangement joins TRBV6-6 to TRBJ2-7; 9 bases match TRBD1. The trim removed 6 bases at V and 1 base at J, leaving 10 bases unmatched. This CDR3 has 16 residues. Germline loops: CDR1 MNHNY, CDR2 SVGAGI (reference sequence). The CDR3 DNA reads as TGTGCCAGCAGCCGACAGGGGGTGCTATCTTCCTACGAGCAGTACTTC. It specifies CASSRQGVLSSYEQYF.

CDR3 in DNA: TGTGCCATCCAAGGACAGATTAACGAGCAGTACTTC. Its protein product is CAIQGQINEQYF. The chain combines TRBV6-1 with TRBJ2-7; tentatively, D is TRBD1 (6 bases). The germline gives CDR1 MNHNS, CDR2 SASEGT. This CDR3 region has 12 residues. Trimming took off 10 bases at V and 5 bases at J, with 15 bases between the two ends.

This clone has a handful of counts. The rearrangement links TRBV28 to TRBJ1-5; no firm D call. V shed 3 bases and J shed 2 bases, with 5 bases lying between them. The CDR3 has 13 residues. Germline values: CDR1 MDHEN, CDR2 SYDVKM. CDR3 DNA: TGTGCCAGCAGTTTTGAGGGCAATCAGCCCCAGCATTTT. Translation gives CASSFEGNQPQHF.

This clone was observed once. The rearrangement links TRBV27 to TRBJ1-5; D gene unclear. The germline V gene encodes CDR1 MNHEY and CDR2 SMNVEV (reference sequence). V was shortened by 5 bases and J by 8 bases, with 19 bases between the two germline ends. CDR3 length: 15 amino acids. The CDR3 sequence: CASSPRQLYTEPQHF. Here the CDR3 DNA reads TGTGCCAGCAGTCCCCGACAACTTTATACGGAGCCCCAGCATTTT.

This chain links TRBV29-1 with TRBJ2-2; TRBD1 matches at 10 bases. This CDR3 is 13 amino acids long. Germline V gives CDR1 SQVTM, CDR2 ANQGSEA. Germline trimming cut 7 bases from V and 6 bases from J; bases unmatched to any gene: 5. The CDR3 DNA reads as TGCAGCGCCGGGACAGGGGTGGCCGGGGAGCTGTTTTTT. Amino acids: CSAGTGVAGELFF.

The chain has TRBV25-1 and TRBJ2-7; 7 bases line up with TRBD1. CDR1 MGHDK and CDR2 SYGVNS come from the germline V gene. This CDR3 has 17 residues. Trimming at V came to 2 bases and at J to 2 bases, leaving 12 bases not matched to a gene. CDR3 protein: CASSEPGQPIPTYEQYF. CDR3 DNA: TGTGCCAGCAGTGAACCGGGACAGCCGATACCAACCTACGAGCAGTACTTC.

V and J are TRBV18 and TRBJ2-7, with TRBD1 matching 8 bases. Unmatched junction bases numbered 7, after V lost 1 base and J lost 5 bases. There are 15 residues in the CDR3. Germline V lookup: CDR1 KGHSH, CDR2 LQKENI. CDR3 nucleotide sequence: TGTGCCAGCTCACCACGAATGGACAGGGCCAACGAGCAGTACTTC. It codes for CASSPRMDRANEQYF. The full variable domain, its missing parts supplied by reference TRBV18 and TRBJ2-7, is NAGVMQNPRHLVRRRGQEARLRCSPMKGHSHVYWYRQLPEEGLKFMVYLQKENIIDESGMPKERFSAEFPKEGPSILRIQQVVRGDSAAYFCASSPRMDRANEQYFGPGTRLTVT.

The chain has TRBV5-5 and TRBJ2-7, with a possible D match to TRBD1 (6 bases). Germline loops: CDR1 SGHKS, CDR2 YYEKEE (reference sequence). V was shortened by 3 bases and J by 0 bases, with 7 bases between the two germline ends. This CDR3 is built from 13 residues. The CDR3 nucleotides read TGTGCCAGCAGCTGGGGACACTCCTACGAGCAGTACTTC. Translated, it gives CASSWGHSYEQYF.

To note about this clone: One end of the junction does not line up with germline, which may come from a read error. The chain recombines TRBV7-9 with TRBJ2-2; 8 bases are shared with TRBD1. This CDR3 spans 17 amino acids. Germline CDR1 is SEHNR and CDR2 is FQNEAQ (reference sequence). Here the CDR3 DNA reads TGTTCCAGCAGCTTACTTCCGACAGGGGCGAACACCGGGGAGCTGTTTTTT. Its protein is CSSSLLPTGANTGELFF.

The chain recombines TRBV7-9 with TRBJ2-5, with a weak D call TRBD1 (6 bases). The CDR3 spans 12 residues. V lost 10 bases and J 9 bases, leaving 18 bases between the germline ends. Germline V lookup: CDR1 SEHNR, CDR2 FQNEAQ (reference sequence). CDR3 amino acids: CAIQGLGRAQYF. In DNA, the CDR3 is TGTGCCATTCAGGGGTTGGGTCGAGCCCAGTACTTC. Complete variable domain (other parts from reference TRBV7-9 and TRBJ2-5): DTGVSQNPRHKITKRGQNVTFRCDPISEHNRLYWYRQTLGQGPEFLTYFQNEAQLEKSRLLSDRFSAERPKGSFSTLEIQRTEQGDSAMYLCAIQGLGRAQYFGPGTRLLVL.

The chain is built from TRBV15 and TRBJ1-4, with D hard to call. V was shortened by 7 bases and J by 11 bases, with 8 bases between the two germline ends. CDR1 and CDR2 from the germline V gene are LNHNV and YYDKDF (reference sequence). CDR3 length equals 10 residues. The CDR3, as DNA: TGTGCCACCACTCTTATTAAACTGTTTTTT. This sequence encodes CATTLIKLFF.

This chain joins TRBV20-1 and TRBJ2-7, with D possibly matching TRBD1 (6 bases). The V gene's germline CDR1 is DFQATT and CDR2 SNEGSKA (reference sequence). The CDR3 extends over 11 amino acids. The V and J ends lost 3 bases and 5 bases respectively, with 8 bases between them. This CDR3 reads CSARGTNEQYF. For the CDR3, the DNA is TGCAGTGCTAGGGGGACAAACGAGCAGTACTTC.

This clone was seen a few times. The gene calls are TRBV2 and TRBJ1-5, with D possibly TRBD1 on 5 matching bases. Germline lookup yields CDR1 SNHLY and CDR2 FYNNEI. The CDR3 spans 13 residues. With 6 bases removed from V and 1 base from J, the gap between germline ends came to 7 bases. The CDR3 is CASRGQSNQPQHF. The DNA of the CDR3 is TGTGCCAGCAGGGGGCAGAGCAATCAGCCCCAGCATTTT. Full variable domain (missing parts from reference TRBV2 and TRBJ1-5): EPEVTQTPSHQVTQMGQEVILRCVPISNHLYFYWYRQILGQKVEFLVSFYNNEISEKSEIFDDQFSVERPDGSNFTLKIRSTKLEDSAMYFCASRGQSNQPQHFGDGTRLSIL.

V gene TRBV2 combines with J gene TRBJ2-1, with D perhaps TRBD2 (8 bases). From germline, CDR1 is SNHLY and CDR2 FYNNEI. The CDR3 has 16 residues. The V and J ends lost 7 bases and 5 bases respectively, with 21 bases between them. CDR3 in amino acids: CASISGGGLVDNEQFF. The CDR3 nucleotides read TGTGCCAGCATCTCAGGGGGGGGACTAGTCGACAATGAGCAGTTCTTC.

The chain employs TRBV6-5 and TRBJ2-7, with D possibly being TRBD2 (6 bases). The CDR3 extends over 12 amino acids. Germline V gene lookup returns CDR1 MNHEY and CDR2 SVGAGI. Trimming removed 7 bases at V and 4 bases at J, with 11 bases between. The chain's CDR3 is CASTKGLYEQYF. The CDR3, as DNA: TGTGCCAGCACTAAGGGACTTTACGAGCAGTACTTC.

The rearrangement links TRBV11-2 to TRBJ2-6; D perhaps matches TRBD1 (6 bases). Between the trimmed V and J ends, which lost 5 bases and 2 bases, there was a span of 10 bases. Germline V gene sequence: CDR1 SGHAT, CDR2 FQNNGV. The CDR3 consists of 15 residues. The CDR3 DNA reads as TGTGCCAGCAGCCTTAGGGGGACTGGGGCCAACGTCCTGACTTTC. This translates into CASSLRGTGANVLTF. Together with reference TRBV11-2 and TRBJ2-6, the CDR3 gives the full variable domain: EAGVAQSPRYKIIEKRQSVAFWCNPISGHATLYWYQQILGQGPKLLIQFQNNGVVDDSQLPKDRFSAERLKGVDSTLKIQPAKLEDSAVYLCASSLRGTGANVLTFGAGSRLTVL.

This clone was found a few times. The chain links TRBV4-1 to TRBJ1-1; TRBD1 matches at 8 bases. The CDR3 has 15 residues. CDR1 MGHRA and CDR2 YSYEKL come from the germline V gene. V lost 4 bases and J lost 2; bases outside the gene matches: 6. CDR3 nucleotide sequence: TGCGCCAGCAGCCGATTGGACAGGGAAAACACTGAAGCTTTCTTT. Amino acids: CASSRLDRENTEAFF.

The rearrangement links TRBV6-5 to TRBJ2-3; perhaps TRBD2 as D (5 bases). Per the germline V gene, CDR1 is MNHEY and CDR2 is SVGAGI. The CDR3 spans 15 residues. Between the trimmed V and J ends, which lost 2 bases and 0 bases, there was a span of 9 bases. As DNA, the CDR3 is TGTGCCAGCAGTTACGATACGGGGAGCACAGATACGCAGTATTTT. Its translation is CASSYDTGSTDTQYF.

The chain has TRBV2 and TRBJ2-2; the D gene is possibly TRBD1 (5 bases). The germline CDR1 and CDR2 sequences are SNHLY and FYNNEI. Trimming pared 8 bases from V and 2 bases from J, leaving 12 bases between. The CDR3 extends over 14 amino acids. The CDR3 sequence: CASGAESNTGELFF. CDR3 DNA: TGTGCCAGCGGGGCCGAGTCCAACACCGGGGAGCTGTTTTTT.

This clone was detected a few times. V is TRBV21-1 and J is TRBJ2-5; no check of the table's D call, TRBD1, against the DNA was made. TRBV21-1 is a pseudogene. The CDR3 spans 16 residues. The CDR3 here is CASSNRPHRGQKTQYF. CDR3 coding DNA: TGTGCCAGCAGCAACCGTCCCCACAGGGGGCAGAAGACCCAGTACTTC.

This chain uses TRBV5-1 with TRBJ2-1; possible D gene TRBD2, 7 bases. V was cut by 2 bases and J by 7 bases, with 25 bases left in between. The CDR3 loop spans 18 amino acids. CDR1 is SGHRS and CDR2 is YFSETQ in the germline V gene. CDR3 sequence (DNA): TGCGCCAGCAGCTTATCTCGGCGGGGGCCTAGGGGAGAGAATGAGCAGTTCTTC. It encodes CASSLSRRGPRGENEQFF. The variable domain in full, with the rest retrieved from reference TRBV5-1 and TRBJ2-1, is KAGVTQTPRYLIKTRGQQVTLSCSPISGHRSVSWYQQTPGQGLQFLFEYFSETQRNKGNFPGRFSGRQFSNSRSEMNVSTLELGDSALYLCASSLSRRGPRGENEQFFGPGTRLTVL.

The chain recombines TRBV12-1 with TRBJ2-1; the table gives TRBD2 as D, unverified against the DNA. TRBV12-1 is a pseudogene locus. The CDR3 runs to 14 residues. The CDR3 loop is CASSFEAGGNEQFF. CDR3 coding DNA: TGTGCCAGCAGCTTTGAGGCGGGGGGCAATGAGCAGTTCTTC.

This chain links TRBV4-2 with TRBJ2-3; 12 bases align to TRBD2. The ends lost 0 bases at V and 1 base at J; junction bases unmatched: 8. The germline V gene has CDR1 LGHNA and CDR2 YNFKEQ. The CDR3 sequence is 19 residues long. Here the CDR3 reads CASSQDGLAGGRGTDTQYF. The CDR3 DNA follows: TGTGCCAGCAGCCAAGATGGGCTAGCGGGGGGGCGGGGCACAGATACGCAGTATTTT.

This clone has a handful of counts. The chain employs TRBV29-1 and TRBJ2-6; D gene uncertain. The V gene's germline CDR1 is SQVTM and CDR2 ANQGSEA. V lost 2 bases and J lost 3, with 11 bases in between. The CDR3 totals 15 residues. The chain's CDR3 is CSVELTVGGANVLTF. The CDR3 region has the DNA TGCAGCGTTGAACTTACAGTCGGTGGGGCCAACGTCCTGACTTTC.

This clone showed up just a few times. CDR3 loop: CASARGGGSYEQYF. The DNA of the CDR3 is TGTGCCAGCGCCCGGGGGGGAGGCTCCTACGAGCAGTACTTC. The chain is built from TRBV28 and TRBJ2-7; 8 nucleotides align to TRBD2. CDR1 and CDR2 (germline): MDHEN, SYDVKM. V trimming: 8 bases; J trimming: 0 bases; junction bases outside the gene matches: 6. The CDR3 is 14 amino acids. The full variable domain, its missing parts supplied by reference TRBV28 and TRBJ2-7, is DVKVTQSSRYLVKRTGEKVFLECVQDMDHENMFWYRQDPGLGLRLIYFSYDVKMKEKGDIPEGYSVSREKKERFSLILESASTNQTSMYLCASARGGGSYEQYFGPGTRLTVT.